The rows below give T cell receptor beta chains drawn from one sample of a study of identical twins. TCRdb recomputed calls from the 5' RACE reads with MiXCR, one row per CDR3 protein. This table holds some 500,000 distinct CDR3 sequences, around 14% found once. These data are also associated with another study on yellow fever vaccine responses in identical twins.

The sample was CD4+ T cells sorted from blood. The receptor source for this set is a woman younger than 35 in good health. CDR3s leave out the opening cysteine and the closing phenylalanine or tryptophan.

v_call | cdr3_aa
TRBV2 | ASKIGDRGSYTEAF
TRBV10-3 | AITGTANEQY
TRBV6-1 | ASSRGGLAGGRADTQY
TRBV19 | ASSKAERANVLT
TRBV20-1 | SAHAGTGSVDTQY
TRBV7-3 | ASSLFAGGPSEQF
TRBV27 | ASRFGQSTGYEQF
TRBV7-9 | AGERGNEQF
TRBV10-3 | AISGRSGNVFVEQY
TRBV18 | ASSQLDTSDTQY
TRBV5-1 | ASSLDRLGGYT
TRBV7-2 | ASSLESSFGELF
TRBV10-2 | ASSGSGRVETQY
TRBV27 | ASIDGMNTEAF
TRBV15 | ATSRDQTRFNEQF
TRBV20-1 | SARIIYEQY
TRBV28 | ASPLGGVDTQY
TRBV15 | ATSRGLAGPSGANVLT
TRBV7-2 | ASSLGHYQETQY
TRBV4-3 | ASSLTSGSNTGELL
TRBV18 | ASSSLANYEQY
TRBV5-1 | ASSLPRESTDTQY
TRBV4-1 | ASSQRPGQGDTSTDTQY
TRBV20-1 | SARDKTSGAYEQY
TRBV9 | ASSVFTLTSVNTDTQY
TRBV20-1 | SALGGTSTDTQY
TRBV20-1 | SAGSGNTGELF
TRBV27 | ASTSGAHNEQF
TRBV7-9 | ASRLRGAGDTQY
TRBV28 | ASSPLTGTGAYEQY
TRBV7-8 | ASSLRQPTGELF
TRBV12-3/TRBV12-4 | ASSQLAGGPLRETQY
TRBV28 | ASSPLGQGANTEAF
TRBV12-3/TRBV12-4 | TSRGDTTGLAEIYNEQF
TRBV15 | ATSSGGTADTQY
TRBV11-2 | ASSLWIGNTGELF
TRBV12-3/TRBV12-4 | ASSPRLQGQPQH
TRBV5-5 | ASSLAGTGGGPGELF
TRBV3-1 | ASSQRTSGGRETQY
TRBV19 | ASSVRTGSQPQH
TRBV6-5 | ASRDSGGRAGSYEHY
TRBV18 | ASSPPLRVWEQY
TRBV20-1 | SAFGTAADTQY
TRBV7-2 | ASSSRDSTTDTQY
TRBV7-7 | ASSLGSGGVQETQY
TRBV18 | ASSPLGTGAWNIQY
TRBV24-1 | ATSDPRGVQETQY
TRBV20-1 | SARPGQGARDSPLH
TRBV20-1 | SAGYGANTEAF
TRBV6-1 | ATQGPGGRTYNEQF
TRBV2 | AAGRDRVTYEQY
TRBV7-3 | ASSFQAGGTTGELF